This TCR beta chain was found in a study of blood T cells in healthy people across ages. Combining a sample-barcoded 5' primer with a J-beta primer mix, a second PCR ran for roughly 6 to 12 cycles. MiXCR, run by TCRdb on the 5' RACE reads, gives a single entry per CDR3 protein. This sample carries about 640,000 distinct CDR3 sequences, under 65% of them seen once, and the ten largest clones take over 35%. V lost 4 bases, J lost 5 bases, and 6 bases stayed unmatched. The CDR3 totals 14 residues. The germline gives CDR1 SGHTA, CDR2 FQGNSA. The authors isolated at least 6.5 million PBMCs per sample. The TCR sequence derives from a man aged 55-75 years in good health. Sequenced sample: blood. The chain joins TRBV7-2 to TRBJ2-3; 7 nucleotides match TRBD1. The DNA of the CDR3 is TGTGCCAGCAGCTCCCGGCAGGGGGAAGATACGCAGTATTTT. This codes for CASSSRQGEDTQYF.